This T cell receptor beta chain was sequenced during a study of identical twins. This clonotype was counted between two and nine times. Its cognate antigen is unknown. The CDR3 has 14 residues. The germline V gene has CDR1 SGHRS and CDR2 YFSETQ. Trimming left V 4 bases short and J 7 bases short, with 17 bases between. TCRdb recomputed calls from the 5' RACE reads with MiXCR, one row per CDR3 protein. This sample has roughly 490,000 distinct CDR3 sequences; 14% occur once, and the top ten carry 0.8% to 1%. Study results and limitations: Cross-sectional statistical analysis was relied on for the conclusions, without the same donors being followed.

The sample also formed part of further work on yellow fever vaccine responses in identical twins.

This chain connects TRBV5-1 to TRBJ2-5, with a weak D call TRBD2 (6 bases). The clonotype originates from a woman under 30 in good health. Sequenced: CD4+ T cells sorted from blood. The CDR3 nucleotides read TGCGCCAGCAGCGCAACGGGGGAAGGAGGGACCCAGTACTTC. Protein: CASSATGEGGTQYF. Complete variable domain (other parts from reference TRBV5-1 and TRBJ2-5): KAGVTQTPRYLIKTRGQQVTLSCSPISGHRSVSWYQQTPGQGLQFLFEYFSETQRNKGNFPGRFSGRQFSNSRSEMNVSTLELGDSALYLCASSATGEGGTQYFGPGTRLLVL.